Detailed here is one T cell receptor (beta chain). The data were taken from a study of T cell changes during pregnancy in multiple sclerosis. Assay: immunoSEQ multiplex PCR; the TCRdb copy retains only in-frame clones and omits some. The sample holds 69,000 or so clones, approximately 90% seen once. V dropped 0 bases and J dropped 6 bases, with 9 bases sitting between them. Germline CDR1 SGDLS, CDR2 YYNGEE. The CDR3 extends over 14 amino acids. The chain uses TRBV9 and TRBJ2-2; D gene ambiguous. The receptor was derived from a female donor with multiple sclerosis, enrolled in a pregnancy study. The sequencing here drew on peripheral blood, taken in the third trimester of pregnancy. CDR3 sequence reads: CASSVGGTAGELFF. The DNA of the CDR3 is TGTGCCAGCAGCGTAGGAGGAACGGCCGGGGAGCTGTTTTTT.